The text below deals with one T cell receptor beta chain. What it recognizes is unknown. It was across several immunoSEQ plates that each subset's genomic DNA was evenly split. Produced via immunoSEQ multiplex PCR; TCRdb's table is partial and in-frame only. The sample has about 2 million clones; roughly 95% are singletons. All the donors were Caucasian adults who lived in Nashville, Tennessee. Germline V gene sequence: CDR1 GTSNPN, CDR2 SVGIG (reference sequence). The ends were cut back, 3 bases at V and 4 bases at J, with 18 bases in the middle. The CDR3 length is 15 residues. The data belong to a study of shared clonotypes between healthy human individuals. The study, taken as a whole, reports: All-four-donor shared clonotypes had higher generation probabilities than non-shared clonotypes did.

The receptor's source is a man aged 18 to 35 in good health. The chain uses TRBV30 and TRBJ1-2, with D unresolved. The sample comprised naive CD4+ T cells sorted from blood. Regarding subset: CD45RA+ positively selected. DNA of the CDR3: TGTGCCTGGAGGCTAGGCGGGTCCTTTGGCTATGGCTACACCTTC. It yields the protein CAWRLGGSFGYGYTF.